What follows is one T cell receptor beta chain and its context. What it recognizes is unknown. Germline DNA was extracted alongside blood RNA, which was obtained from unsorted whole blood. None of the patients had received treatment, and all had chronic HBV infection. This entry belongs to a study of tumor-infiltrating lymphocytes in primary liver carcinoma. Study in general: Patients, male and female, were 30 to 69 years old. Tumors, staged T1-T3 N0M0, spanned about 4.2 to 11 cm. General study results and limits: Since the samples were bulk and unsorted, the CD4+ and CD8+ repertoires were not compared.

This CDR3 has 15 amino acids. V lost 11 bases, J lost 0 bases, and 17 bases lay in between. The germline gives CDR1 ENHRY, CDR2 SYGVKD. From roughly 470 ng total RNA, TCR beta cDNA was generated with a primer in the constant region. TCR beta libraries came from three nested multiplex PCR rounds using slightly modified ARM-PCR. TRBV1-TRBV30 forward primers paired with a C-beta reverse primer drove the first two PCR rounds, around 10 cycles each. From the multiplex PCR reads, TCRdb called clonotypes with MiXCR, one entry per CDR3 protein. The repertoire holds about 330,000 distinct CDR3 sequences, with about two thirds as singletons.

The receptor was isolated from a man aged 40-55 years with primary liver carcinoma and hepatitis B virus infection. Input material: peripheral blood. The rearrangement uses TRBV10-3 and TRBJ1-3, with a possible D match to TRBD1 (6 bases). DNA of the CDR3: TGTGCCGACAGTGATACAGGGAGCTCTGGAAACACCATATATTTT. Translation: CADSDTGSSGNTIYF.